Reported below is one T cell receptor beta chain. The sample originates from a study of blood T cell repertoires in COVID-19. Overall study: From T cells, B-cell-depleted T cells, or PBMCs came the material, which was cDNA or gDNA.

Participant age was roughly 18 to 90 years, and participants resided in fewer than 25 US areas. Cohort 3 recovered donors had two negative PCRs, clearance, or symptom resolution. Germline lookup yields CDR1 LNHDA and CDR2 SQIVND (reference sequence). This CDR3 is 17 amino acids long. V lost 2 bases, J lost 0 bases, and 7 bases stayed unmatched. In the authors' workflow: Nucleated cell counts were estimated from reference gene primer amplification. The table came from immunoSEQ multiplex PCR; TCRdb's copy has only in-frame clones and leaves some out. Clonal size and the V and J genes are those of that table, whereas D and trimming came from the DNA. Here the sample spans 250,000 to 300,000 clones, approximately 92% being singletons.

This clonotype was sampled from a woman younger than 45 who had recovered from COVID-19. Sequencing was carried out using PBMCs or T cells enriched from blood (not recorded which). The chain uses TRBV19 and TRBJ1-5, with 7 bases identical to TRBD1. The CDR3 sequence is CASSIRSGGNSNQPQHF. CDR3 bases: TGTGCCAGTAGTATAAGGTCAGGGGGTAATAGCAATCAGCCCCAGCATTTT.